This T cell receptor (beta chain) is from a study of tumor and adjacent non-tumor tissue in lung cancer (dated 2018 in TCRdb). A note on the overall study: By cancer type, the cohort comprised eleven to twelve adenocarcinoma patients, a couple of squamous cell carcinoma patients and 1 small cell lung cancer patient. Among the roughly 15 patients, ages ranged from roughly 30 to 76 years, about 10 were men and 5 were women, and disease was TNM stage I to III. A total of some 130,000,000 productive TCRbeta reads were generated by sequencing, corresponding to an average of roughly 4 million reads per sample. The study compared bulk TCRbeta repertoires between lung tumor tissue and matched distant non-tumor lung tissue from around 16 lung cancer patients. More than 25 paired specimens, one tumor and one normal lung sample per patient, were profiled by TCRbeta CDR3 sequencing. Study-level results and caveats: Tumor tissue showed significantly greater TCR diversity (inverse Simpson) than normal lung tissue (roughly 390 vs 170, P = 0.0075, Mann-Whitney U test). Only about 16 patients were included in the cohort, and the need for larger samples and more detailed clinical data was noted by the authors. The methods do not name the sequencing platform or mention unique molecular identifiers. Younger patients had significantly higher TCR diversity, and higher tumor TCR diversity was associated with shorter overall and disease-free survival. Peripheral blood was not sequenced, so blood TCRbeta repertoires were not examined in the lung cancer patients of the study. A significantly larger cumulative share of the repertoire was made up by the top 100 clones in normal lung than in tumor tissue.

Libraries were made using multiplex PCR. The instrument given in TCRdb is Illumina HiSeq 2500. TCRbeta libraries were built by three rounds of nested PCR using primers (Table S4), following protocols modified from ARM-PCR. Before sequencing, PCR products of 200-500 bp were cut from the gel and purified using the QIAquick gel extraction kit. The paper's processing steps were these. Reads were cleaned with Trimmomatic, merged with FLASH into complete CDR3 sequences, and assigned to V(D)J germline segments with MiTCR. Clonal diversity was computed as the inverse Simpson's index with VDJtools. Productive reads were defined as in-frame sequences without a premature stop codon. Starting from the raw public reads, TCRdb applied fastp trimming at Q25, assembled clones with MiXCR and retained in-frame beta chains. Here each entry gathers all rows of one CDR3 protein and keeps the most common genes and DNA. TCRdb, rather than the study authors, made the V and J calls. Present in this sample are 40,000 to 60,000 distinct CDR3 sequences, more than 55% of which were seen just once. The top ten clones comprise 25% to 35% of the sample.

Bulk unsorted tissue served as the source for RNA extraction, and RNA quality was assessed using a NanoDrop ND-1000 and an Agilent 2100. For the normal lung samples, distant non-tumor tissue was collected more than 3 cm away from the tumor edge. The donors were newly diagnosed lung cancer patients admitted for thoracic surgery in China from August to November 2014 who had not received prior chemotherapy. Patients with previous radiotherapy or chemotherapy, or with another concurrent cancer, were excluded from the study. Pieces of surgical tissue measuring roughly 1-2.2 cm3 were kept in RNAlater solution and held at -80 degrees C until needed. The cysteine opens and the phenylalanine closes a CDR3 of 15 amino acids. Only the CDR3 DNA stays, 45 bases, in frame from base 1. The germline V gene provides CDR1 MNHEY and CDR2 SVGAGI. In regard to this clonotype: Its target antigen remains unknown. Its ends do not fully match the called genes, so a read error is possible.

The rearrangement combines TRBV6-5 with TRBJ2-3, with the D gene not clear enough to name. Sequencing was performed on distant non-tumor lung tissue. The sequence derives from a woman between 70 and 85 years old with non-small cell lung cancer. The nucleotide sequence reads as follows: TGTGCCGGCAGTTACTCGTATATGAACACAGATAGGCAGTATTTT. It codes for CAGSYSYMNTDRQYF.